The entry below describes one TCR beta chain. This clonotype turned up a few times. Its antigen is unknown. Given a much more abundant clone one base away, this may be a read error. Inclusive of the bounding cysteine and phenylalanine, the CDR3 is 16 residues long. The DNA shown is the 48-base CDR3, in frame from base 1. CDR1 and CDR2, per the germline V gene, are SGHTA and FQGTGA. This sample stems from a study of Graves' ophthalmopathy and Graves' hyperthyroidism (dated by TCRdb to the late 2010s). Background on the whole study: Hyperthyroidism was defined as stable when no progression to ophthalmopathy occurred within 18 months of follow-up. The study used TCR beta repertoire signatures to distinguish Graves' ophthalmopathy from Graves' hyperthyroidism and to predict progression to ophthalmopathy. In total, approximately 140 blood samples were TCR-sequenced: around 42 ophthalmopathy, under 85 hyperthyroidism and approximately 17 hyperthyroidism-to-ophthalmopathy patients. A discovery set of 100 patients (43 ophthalmopathy, 55 to 60 stable hyperthyroidism) was enrolled to explore V-J signatures distinguishing ophthalmopathy from hyperthyroidism. An independent validation cohort was composed of some 19 hyperthyroidism patients and 17 patients who later progressed from hyperthyroidism to ophthalmopathy. In over 5 hyperthyroidism patients, the T-cell repertoire of thyroid tissue was compared with the T-cell repertoire of blood. Following sample collection, hyperthyroidism patients were given methimazole at a starting dose of 30 mg daily, and ophthalmopathy patients were given high-dose intravenous methylprednisolone.

The research as a whole found: Sample size was not statistically predetermined, and group allocation was not concealed from the investigators. Most of the expanded thyroid clonotypes with a frequency above 0.001 were also detected in blood, and it was suggested that the thyroid immune response may be reflected by blood repertoires. In cross-validation, the 13-signature model distinguished ophthalmopathy from stable hyperthyroidism with more than 85% sensitivity and about 81% specificity, while in the test set the corresponding values were 80% and 75%. In validation, the model predicted ophthalmopathy progression with 55% to 71% sensitivity and around 72% specificity; some twelve predicted patients were CT-confirmed with GO in a median of roughly 6.8 months.

For repertoire sequencing, the TCR beta CDR3 regions were amplified from RNA transcripts. HTBI primers and the Qiagen OneStep RT-PCR kit were used in a first-round RT-PCR, which was followed by a second-round multiplex PCR, size selection and purification. Libraries were sequenced on an Illumina HiSeq2000 using paired-end 100 bp reads. Under the source paper's analysis protocol: Reads were processed with SOAPnuke, discarding reads with adapters, uncalled bases, mean Phred below 15, or no exact constant-primer or identifier match. COPE v1.2.5 was used to merge the high-quality paired reads. Unique nucleotide sequences were defined as clonotypes and aligned to IMGT TRB V, D and J references using MiTCR v1.1. The analysis was limited to V-J combinations with a frequency above 0.0001, which together covered approximately 99% of repertoires. For each V-J combination, a TCR clonal expansion and chaos score was defined as F50 clonal expansion divided by the chaos observed in the TCRdist matrix. Features were reduced by Welch's t-statistics and random forest to some 13 V-J combinations, which fed a naive Bayes classifier. The Morisita-Horn index was used to measure how similar the thyroid and blood repertoires were. TCRdb handled the public reads itself, with Q25 trimming in fastp and clone calling in MiXCR, and kept productive beta chains. One record per CDR3 amino acid sequence lists the most common genes and DNA. Clone size and V and J calls follow TCRdb, not the original study. The sample table records about 590,000 distinct CDR3 sequences; approximately 35% of these occur just once. About 4.2% of the sample rests with the top ten.

The hyperthyroidism patients were 18 to 65 years old and newly diagnosed, with a disease duration of less than 2 months. Patients were excluded if they had other autoimmune diseases, uncontrolled infections, pregnancy or lactation. Diagnosis relied on clinical symptoms, serum thyroxine, TRAb, thyroid ultrasound and orbital computed tomography. Total RNA was extracted using Trizol reagent, and RNA quality was checked on an Agilent 2100 Bioanalyzer. The receptor was isolated from an adult man with Graves' hyperthyroidism. Sequenced material: peripheral blood or thyroid tissue (not recorded which). The V and J genes are TRBV7-3 and TRBJ2-2, with a weak D call of TRBD2 (7 bases match). The DNA sequence is TGTGCCGGCAGCTTTCAAGGGGGGGGCAGGACCGGGGAGCTGTTTTTT. Translated, this is CAGSFQGGGRTGELFF.